This TCR beta chain derives from a study of T cell clonality in common variable immunodeficiency. Study results and caveats: What drives increased CVID clonality needs T cell subpopulation sequencing.

The table came from immunoSEQ multiplex PCR; TCRdb's copy has only in-frame clones and leaves some out. Singletons are absent from the sample, which has 50,000 to 70,000 clones. This clone was seen a few times. Its specificity is unknown. The junction departs from the called germline gene at one end, perhaps through a read error. The CDR3 end is not reached by the read, which stops 3 residues before it; the germline J gene fills it in. The sample carries other DNA sequences with the same CDR3. The length of the CDR3 is 18 residues. Looked up from germline, CDR1 is LNHDA and CDR2 is SQIVND (reference sequence).

The sequencing sample was made of peripheral blood mononuclear cells. The chain has TRBV19 and TRBJ1-3; D uncertain. The clonotype comes from a person between 18 and 69 years old in good health. CDR3 region: CASSTSSGSFFSGNTIYF. CDR3 DNA (partial): TGTGCCAGTAGTACTTCATCGGGGTCTTTCTTCTCTGGAAACACA.